This T cell receptor (beta chain) stems from a study of identical twins. TCRdb analysed the 5' RACE reads with MiXCR anew, one entry per CDR3 protein. This table has 700,000 or so distinct CDR3 sequences, roughly 20% appearing once. Germline V lookup: CDR1 LGHNA, CDR2 YNFKEQ. Trimming pared 0 bases from V and 10 bases from J, leaving 10 bases between. The CDR3 is 14 amino acids. The same sample was also used in a study of T cells expressing NK-cell markers. This second study says: CD3+CD56+NKG2C+, CD3+CD56+NKG2C- and CD3+CD56-NKG2C+ T cells, once sorted, supplied the TCR beta repertoires. Alpha-beta TCR T cells were the sole sorting target in several experiments, owing to an anti-gamma-delta TCR antibody. As a fraction of CD8+ T cells, dominant NKG2C+ clonotypes reached about 1.0-7.5% in six donors.

This TCR was sampled from a young woman in good health. The rearrangement links TRBV4-2 to TRBJ1-6, with no clear D. The sequenced sample was PBMCs. The CDR3 here is CASSQDRKVSPLHF. In nucleotides, the CDR3 is TGTGCCAGCAGCCAAGATCGGAAGGTCTCACCCCTCCACTTT.